The 25 T cell receptor beta chains listed next were all sequenced from one sample in a study of blood T cell repertoires in COVID-19. The assay was immunoSEQ multiplex PCR, and TCRdb's table has in-frame clones only and misses some. The data contain 200,000 to 250,000 clones, over 80% of them seen just once; the ten biggest clones take up 5.5% to 7.5%. The sequencing input was PBMCs or T cells enriched from blood (not recorded which). Receptors were obtained from a woman aged 40 to 55 who had recovered from COVID-19.

The V gene is TRBV24-1, the J gene TRBJ2-4, with TRBD1 identical over 11 bases. CDR3 length equals 16 residues. Germline assignment: CDR1 KGHDR and CDR2 SFDVKD. V was clipped by 2 bases and J by 8 bases; unmatched bases: 7. The CDR3 spells CATSDSRDRGGDIQYF. The DNA for the CDR3 is TGTGCCACCAGTGATTCCCGGGACAGGGGGGGAGACATTCAGTACTTC.

The chain carries TRBV4-3 and TRBJ2-3, with D possibly matching TRBD2 (7 bases). Germline CDR1 LGHNA, CDR2 YSLEER. The CDR3 is made up of 16 amino acids. Trimming cost V 1 base and J 2 bases, with 13 bases left between them. The CDR3 protein is CASSQVLRGATDTQYF. CDR3 coding DNA: TGCGCCAGCAGCCAAGTCCTTCGGGGGGCCACAGATACGCAGTATTTT.

This clone was recorded once. The chain links TRBV7-2 to TRBJ1-1, with D uncertain. CDR3 length: 16 amino acids. Trimming shortened V by 3 bases and J by 2 bases, and 16 bases separated the two germline ends. CDR1 SGHTA and CDR2 FQGNSA come from the germline V gene. The CDR3 region is CASSFGSRRGNTEAFF. As DNA, the CDR3 is TGTGCCAGCAGCTTCGGTTCGAGGCGGGGAAACACTGAAGCTTTCTTT.

The chain recombines TRBV9 with TRBJ1-2; tentatively, D is TRBD1 (6 bases). Germline V gives CDR1 SGDLS, CDR2 YYNGEE. The CDR3 loop spans 14 amino acids. V was shortened by 4 bases and J by 2 bases, with 12 bases between the two germline ends. Here the CDR3 reads CASSPDGGNYGYTF. The CDR3 nucleotides read TGTGCCAGCAGCCCGGATGGGGGCAACTATGGCTACACCTTC.

The chain carries TRBV7-9 and TRBJ2-5; TRBD2 matches 9 bases. The CDR3 contains 14 residues. V lost 6 bases to trimming and J lost 3 bases; unmatched junction nucleotides: 5. The germline V gene encodes CDR1 SEHNR and CDR2 FQNEAQ (reference sequence). This chain's CDR3 is CASRRGLAEETQYF. The CDR3 DNA reads TGTGCCAGCAGACGGGGACTAGCTGAAGAGACCCAGTACTTC.

The chain employs TRBV28 and TRBJ1-1, with a tentative D call TRBD1 (5 bases). This CDR3 spans 16 amino acids. Germline V gene data show CDR1 as MDHEN and CDR2 as SYDVKM. With 3 bases removed from V and 9 bases from J, the gap between germline ends came to 23 bases. CDR3 nucleotide sequence: TGTGCCAGCAGTTTTCTCGGAACAGACTCAGGGAAGAAAGCTTTCTTT. Residues: CASSFLGTDSGKKAFF. The entire variable domain, with the rest obtained from reference TRBV28 and TRBJ1-1, is as follows: DVKVTQSSRYLVKRTGEKVFLECVQDMDHENMFWYRQDPGLGLRLIYFSYDVKMKEKGDIPEGYSVSREKKERFSLILESASTNQTSMYLCASSFLGTDSGKKAFFGQGTRLTVV.

The rearrangement uses TRBV6-5 and TRBJ2-1, with D possibly TRBD2 on 5 matching bases. Germline CDR1 reads MNHEY; CDR2 reads SVGAGI. The CDR3 is made up of 13 amino acids. V shed 5 bases and J shed 3 bases, with 8 bases lying between them. Here the CDR3 reads CASSTGIYNEQFF. As DNA, the CDR3 is TGTGCCAGCAGTACCGGGATCTACAATGAGCAGTTCTTC.

The chain couples TRBV7-8 to TRBJ1-2, with D unclear. Per the germline V gene, CDR1 is SGHVS and CDR2 is FQNEAQ. Trimming removed 1 base from V and 5 bases from J, with 20 bases in between. The CDR3 sequence is 17 residues long. This CDR3 reads CASSLGPGLIVPYGYTF. The CDR3 DNA is TGTGCCAGCAGCTTAGGTCCAGGCCTTATAGTCCCTTATGGCTACACCTTC.

The chain carries TRBV27 and TRBJ2-2, with TRBD2 as a possible D gene (5 bases). The CDR3 contains 16 residues. Trimming removed 4 bases from V and 3 bases from J, with 15 bases in between. The germline CDR1 and CDR2 sequences are MNHEY and SMNVEV (reference sequence). The CDR3 nucleotides are TGTGCCAGCAGTTCCGGACCCTCGCGGGACACCGGGGAGCTGTTTTTT. Amino acids: CASSSGPSRDTGELFF.

The sample holds a few counts of this clone. This chain joins TRBV7-9 and TRBJ1-4, with 9 bases fitting TRBD1. V lost 4 bases to trimming and J lost 7 bases; unmatched junction nucleotides: 7. The CDR3 loop spans 15 amino acids. Per germline, CDR1 SEHNR and CDR2 FQNEAQ (reference sequence). CDR3 sequence reads: CASSSYRGQAEKLFF. For the CDR3, the DNA is TGTGCCAGCAGCTCCTACAGGGGGCAGGCTGAAAAACTGTTTTTT. The whole variable domain, filled in from reference TRBV7-9 and TRBJ1-4, reads DTGVSQNPRHKITKRGQNVTFRCDPISEHNRLYWYRQTLGQGPEFLTYFQNEAQLEKSRLLSDRFSAERPKGSFSTLEIQRTEQGDSAMYLCASSSYRGQAEKLFFGSGTQLSVL.

The chain couples TRBV21-1 to TRBJ1-1; the tabulated D call, TRBD1, remains unverified against the DNA. TRBV21-1 is tagged as a pseudogene. The CDR3 extends over 14 amino acids. CDR3 sequence (DNA): TGTGCCAGCAGCAAAGGGACAGGCAACACTGAAGCTTTCTTT. Its protein product is CASSKGTGNTEAFF.

This clone was observed a few times. Other DNA sequences within the sample encode an identical CDR3. The rearrangement uses TRBV5-1 and TRBJ1-6, with a possible D match to TRBD1 (6 bases). Germline V gene data show CDR1 as SGHRS and CDR2 as YFSETQ. The CDR3 covers 15 residues. The germline V and J ends were trimmed by 0 bases and 8 bases, with 12 bases remaining between them. The CDR3 DNA reads as TGCGCCAGCAGCTTGGCCGGGCAGGGGTATTCACCCCTCCACTTT. This encodes CASSLAGQGYSPLHF.

The rearrangement links TRBV2 to TRBJ1-5; 7 bases line up with TRBD1. Germline V gene lookup returns CDR1 SNHLY and CDR2 FYNNEI. The CDR3 is 13 amino acids. V lost 6 bases, J lost 9 bases, and 8 bases stayed unmatched. CDR3 sequence: CASSQQGNGPQHF. CDR3 nucleotides: TGTGCCAGCAGCCAACAGGGGAATGGGCCCCAGCATTTT. The full variable domain, with the rest looked up from reference TRBV2 and TRBJ1-5, is EPEVTQTPSHQVTQMGQEVILRCVPISNHLYFYWYRQILGQKVEFLVSFYNNEISEKSEIFDDQFSVERPDGSNFTLKIRSTKLEDSAMYFCASSQQGNGPQHFGDGTRLSIL.

This chain uses TRBV5-4 with TRBJ1-6; D call uncertain. The CDR3 length is 12 residues. Germline CDR1 SGHNT, CDR2 YYREEE (reference sequence). Between the trimmed V and J ends, which lost 4 bases and 5 bases, there was a span of 4 bases. This CDR3 reads CASSPHNSPLHF. The CDR3 region has the DNA TGTGCCAGCAGCCCTCATAATTCACCCCTCCACTTT.

The chain employs TRBV12-5 and TRBJ2-1, with TRBD1 matching over 8 bases. CDR1 and CDR2 (germline): LGHNT, FRNRAP. CDR3 length equals 13 residues. With 2 bases clipped from V and 6 bases from J, the junction kept 0 bases outside the gene matches. The CDR3 is CASGLTGGNEQFF. The CDR3 DNA sequence: TGTGCTAGTGGTTTGACAGGGGGCAATGAGCAGTTCTTC.

This rearrangement joins TRBV24-1 to TRBJ1-2, with a possible D match to TRBD1 (6 bases). This CDR3 is built from 16 residues. CDR1 KGHDR and CDR2 SFDVKD come from the germline V gene. Trimming took 4 bases from V and 0 from J, leaving 14 bases between them. DNA of the CDR3: TGTGCCACCAGTGACCCCATGACAGGACCTAACTATGGCTACACCTTC. It encodes CATSDPMTGPNYGYTF.

Only one count was recorded for this clone. The chain is built from TRBV6-1 and TRBJ2-3; 12 positions match TRBD2. The junction had 6 bases not matched to a gene; V was cut back by 1 base and J by 4 bases. Germline CDR1 reads MNHNS; CDR2 reads SASEGT. The CDR3 totals 17 residues. The CDR3 is CASSEGLAGGRSDTQYF. CDR3 nucleotide sequence: TGTGCCAGCAGTGAAGGTCTAGCGGGAGGGCGATCAGATACGCAGTATTTT.

The V gene is TRBV5-5, the J gene TRBJ1-6; D uncertain. The germline V and J ends were trimmed by 1 base and 10 bases, with 18 bases remaining between them. Germline V lookup: CDR1 SGHKS, CDR2 YYEKEE (reference sequence). The CDR3 extends over 16 amino acids. The CDR3 loop is CASSLNSLTPWSPLHF. The CDR3 DNA sequence: TGTGCCAGCAGCTTGAACAGTCTCACACCATGGTCACCCCTCCACTTT. The variable domain in full, with the rest retrieved from reference TRBV5-5 and TRBJ1-6, is DAGVTQSPTHLIKTRGQQVTLRCSPISGHKSVSWYQQVLGQGPQFIFQYYEKEERGRGNFPDRFSARQFPNYSSELNVNALLLGDSALYLCASSLNSLTPWSPLHFGNGTRLTVT.

The rearrangement joins TRBV19 to TRBJ1-5, with D unresolved. The CDR3 sequence is 12 residues long. The germline V gene has CDR1 LNHDA and CDR2 SQIVND (reference sequence). V was shortened by 6 bases and J by 4 bases, with 7 bases between the two germline ends. CDR3 in amino acids: CASSQDNQPQHF. The CDR3 coding sequence is TGTGCCAGTAGCCAGGATAATCAGCCCCAGCATTTT.

This rearrangement joins TRBV7-6 to TRBJ2-7; 9 bases line up with TRBD1. The CDR3 covers 14 residues. Germline CDR1 and CDR2: SGHVS and FNYEAQ. The V segment lost 3 bases and the J segment 4 bases; nucleotides outside the gene matches: 4. CDR3 in amino acids: CASSLGTGSYEQYV. Here the CDR3 DNA reads TGTGCCAGCAGCTTGGGGACAGGGTCTTACGAGCAGTACGTC.

The chain carries TRBV23-1 and TRBJ1-3, with a weak D call TRBD1 (6 bases). TRBV23-1 is marked as an open reading frame, function uncertain. The length of the CDR3 is 15 residues. V dropped 2 bases and J dropped 0 bases, with 8 bases sitting between them. The CDR3 sequence: CASSQGGGSGNTIYF. CDR3 DNA: TGCGCCAGCAGTCAAGGGGGCGGCTCTGGAAACACCATATATTTT.

This clone has only one observation. V gene TRBV19 combines with J gene TRBJ1-2; tentative D call: TRBD1 (6 bases). In germline, CDR1 is LNHDA, CDR2 SQIVND (reference sequence). The CDR3 is 12 amino acids. V gave up 10 bases and J gave up 4 bases, with 13 bases separating them. CDR3 DNA: TGTGCCACTTACAGGGTGTCCTATGGCTACACCTTC. This sequence encodes CATYRVSYGYTF.

The rearrangement links TRBV3-1 (or the pseudogene TRBV3-2) to TRBJ2-3; the D gene is possibly TRBD1 (5 bases). Germline V gene sequence: CDR1 LGHDT, CDR2 YNNKEL (reference sequence). The CDR3 is 12 residues long. V was trimmed by 3 bases and J by 6 bases, leaving 7 bases between them. The CDR3 loop reads CASSQGLDTQYF. Here the CDR3 DNA reads TGTGCCAGCAGCCAGGGGCTCGATACGCAGTATTTT.

The chain uses TRBV30 and TRBJ1-5; no clear D gene. The germline CDR1 and CDR2 sequences are GTSNPN and SVGIG (reference sequence). The CDR3 sequence is 14 residues long. V was pared by 0 bases and J by 1 base, with 7 bases between. The CDR3 reads CAWSVLKSNQPQHF. CDR3 sequence (DNA): TGTGCCTGGAGTGTACTGAAGAGCAATCAGCCCCAGCATTTT.

The chain recombines TRBV5-1 with TRBJ2-1; 13 bases are shared with TRBD2. Germline V gene lookup returns CDR1 SGHRS and CDR2 YFSETQ. V lost 5 bases, J lost 10 bases, and 9 bases stayed unmatched. This CDR3 spans 15 amino acids. CDR3 sequence reads: CASRDPGTSGKEQFF. CDR3 nucleotides: TGCGCCAGCAGGGATCCAGGGACTAGCGGGAAGGAGCAGTTCTTC.